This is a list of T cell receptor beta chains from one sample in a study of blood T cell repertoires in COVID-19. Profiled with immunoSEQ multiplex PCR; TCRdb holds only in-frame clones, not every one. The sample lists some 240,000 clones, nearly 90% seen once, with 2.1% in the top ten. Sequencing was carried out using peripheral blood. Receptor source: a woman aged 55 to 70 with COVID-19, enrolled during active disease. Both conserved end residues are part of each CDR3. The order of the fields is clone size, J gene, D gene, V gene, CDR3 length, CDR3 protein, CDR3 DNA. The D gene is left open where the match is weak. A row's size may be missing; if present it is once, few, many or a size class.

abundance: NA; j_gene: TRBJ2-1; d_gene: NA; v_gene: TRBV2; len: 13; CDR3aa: CASSELTLNEQFF; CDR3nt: TGTGCCAGCAGTGAGTTGACTCTCAATGAGCAGTTCTTC
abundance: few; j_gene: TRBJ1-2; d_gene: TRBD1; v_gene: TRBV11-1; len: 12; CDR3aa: CASSRTGPGYTF; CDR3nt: TGTGCCAGCAGTCGGACAGGGCCAGGCTACACCTTC
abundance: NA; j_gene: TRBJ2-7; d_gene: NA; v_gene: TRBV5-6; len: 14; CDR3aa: CASSNRPGSYEQYF; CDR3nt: TGTGCCAGCAGTAATCGACCGGGCTCCTACGAGCAGTACTTC
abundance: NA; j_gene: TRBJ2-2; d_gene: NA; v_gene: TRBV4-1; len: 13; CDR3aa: CASRRGHTGELFF; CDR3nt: TGCGCCAGCAGGCGGGGGCACACCGGGGAGCTGTTTTTT
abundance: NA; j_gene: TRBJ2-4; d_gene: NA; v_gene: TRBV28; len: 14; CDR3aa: CATLSGYPQNIQYF; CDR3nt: TGTGCCACCCTCTCGGGGTACCCCCAAAACATTCAGTACTTC
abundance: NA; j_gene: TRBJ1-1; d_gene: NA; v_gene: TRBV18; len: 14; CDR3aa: CASSPLGVNTEAFF; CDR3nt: TGTGCCAGCTCACCCCTCGGGGTGAACACTGAAGCTTTCTTT
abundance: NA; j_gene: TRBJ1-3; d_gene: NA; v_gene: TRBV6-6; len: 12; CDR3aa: CASSLGGNTIYF; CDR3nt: TGTGCCAGCAGTCTTGGCGGAAACACCATATATTTT
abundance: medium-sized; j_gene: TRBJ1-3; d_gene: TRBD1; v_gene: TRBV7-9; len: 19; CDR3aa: CASSLSFSGTGHSGNTIYF; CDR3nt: TGTGCCAGCAGCTTATCGTTTTCGGGGACAGGCCACTCTGGAAACACCATATATTTT
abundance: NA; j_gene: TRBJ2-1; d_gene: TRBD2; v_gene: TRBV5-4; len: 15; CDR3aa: CASSRLAGGHNEQFF; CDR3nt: TGTGCCAGCAGCCGGCTAGCGGGGGGACACAATGAGCAGTTCTTC
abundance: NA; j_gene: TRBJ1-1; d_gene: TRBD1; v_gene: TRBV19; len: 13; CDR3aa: CASSQGVNTEAFF; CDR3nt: TGTGCCAGTAGTCAGGGGGTGAACACTGAAGCTTTCTTT
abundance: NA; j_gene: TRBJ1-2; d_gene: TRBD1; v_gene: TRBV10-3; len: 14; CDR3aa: CAISVGTGGYGYTF; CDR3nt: TGTGCCATCAGTGTTGGGACAGGGGGTTATGGCTACACCTTC
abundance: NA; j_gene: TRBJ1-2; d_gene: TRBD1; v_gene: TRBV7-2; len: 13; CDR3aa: CASSDRGLFGYTF; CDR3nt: TGTGCCAGCAGCGACAGGGGGCTATTCGGCTACACCTTC
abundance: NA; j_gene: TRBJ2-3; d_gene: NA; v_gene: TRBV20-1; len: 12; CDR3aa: CSASGRTDTQYF; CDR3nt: TGCAGTGCTAGTGGTAGAACAGATACGCAGTATTTT
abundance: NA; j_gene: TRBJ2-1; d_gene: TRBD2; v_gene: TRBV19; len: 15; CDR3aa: CASGSGGLSYNEQFF; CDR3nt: TGTGCCAGTGGTAGCGGGGGGCTCTCCTACAATGAGCAGTTCTTC
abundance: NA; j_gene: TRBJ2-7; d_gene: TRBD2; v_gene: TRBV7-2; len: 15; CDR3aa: CASSTPSGGRAVQYF; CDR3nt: TGTGCCAGCAGCACCCCTAGCGGGGGTCGGGCGGTGCAGTACTTC
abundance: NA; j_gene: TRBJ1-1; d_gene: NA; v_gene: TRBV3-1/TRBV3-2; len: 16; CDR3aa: CASSQESWGPNTEAFF; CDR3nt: TGTGCCAGCAGCCAAGAATCTTGGGGGCCGAACACTGAAGCTTTCTTT
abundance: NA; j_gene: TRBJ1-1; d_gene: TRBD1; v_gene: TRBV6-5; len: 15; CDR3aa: CASSSRTGKNTEAFF; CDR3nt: TGTGCCAGCAGTAGCCGGACAGGGAAAAACACTGAAGCTTTCTTT
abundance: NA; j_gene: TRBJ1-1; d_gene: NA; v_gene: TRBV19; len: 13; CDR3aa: CASSMQGGTEAFF; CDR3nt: TGTGCCAGTAGTATGCAGGGAGGCACTGAAGCTTTCTTT
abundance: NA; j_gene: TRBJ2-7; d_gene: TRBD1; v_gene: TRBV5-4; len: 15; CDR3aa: CASSPGTGGGYEQYF; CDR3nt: TGTGCCAGCAGCCCCGGGACAGGGGGAGGCTACGAGCAGTACTTC
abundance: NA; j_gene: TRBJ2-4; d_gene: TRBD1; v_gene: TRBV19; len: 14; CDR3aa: CASRGTVAKNIQYF; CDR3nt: TGTGCCAGTAGGGGGACAGTAGCCAAAAACATTCAGTACTTC
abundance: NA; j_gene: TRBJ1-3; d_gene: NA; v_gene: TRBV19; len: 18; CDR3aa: CASSIDLFGGVSGNTIYF; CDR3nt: TGTGCCAGTAGTATAGATCTTTTCGGGGGTGTCTCTGGAAACACCATATATTTT
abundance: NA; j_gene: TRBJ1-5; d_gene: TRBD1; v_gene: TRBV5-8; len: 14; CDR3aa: CASSRGQRNQPQHF; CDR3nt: TGTGCCAGCAGCCGGGGACAGCGCAATCAGCCCCAGCATTTT
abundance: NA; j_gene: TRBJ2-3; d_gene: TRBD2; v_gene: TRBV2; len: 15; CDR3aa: CAIIRTSGGSDTQYF; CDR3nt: TGTGCCATCATCCGGACTAGCGGGGGCTCAGATACGCAGTATTTT
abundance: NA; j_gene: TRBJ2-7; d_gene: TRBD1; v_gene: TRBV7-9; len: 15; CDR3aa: CASSSPGQGIYEQYF; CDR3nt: TGTGCCAGCAGCTCACCGGGACAGGGAATTTACGAGCAGTACTTC
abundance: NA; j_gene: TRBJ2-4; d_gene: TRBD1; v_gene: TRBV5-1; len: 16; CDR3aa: CASRGQPDLAKNIQYF; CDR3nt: TGCGCCAGCAGGGGACAGCCCGACCTAGCCAAAAACATTCAGTACTTC
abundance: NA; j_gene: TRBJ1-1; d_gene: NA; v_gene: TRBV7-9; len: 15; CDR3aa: CASSLAKGGHTEAFF; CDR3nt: TGTGCCAGCAGCTTAGCCAAGGGGGGGCACACTGAAGCTTTCTTT
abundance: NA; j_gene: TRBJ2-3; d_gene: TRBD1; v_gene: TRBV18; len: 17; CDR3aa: CASSPETTGTGLDTQYF; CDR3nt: TGTGCCAGCTCACCCGAAACAACCGGGACAGGGTTGGATACGCAGTATTTT
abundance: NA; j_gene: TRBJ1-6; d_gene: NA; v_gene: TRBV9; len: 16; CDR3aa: CASSANQRHYNSPLHF; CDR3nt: TGTGCCAGCAGCGCGAATCAGAGGCATTATAATTCACCCCTCCACTTT
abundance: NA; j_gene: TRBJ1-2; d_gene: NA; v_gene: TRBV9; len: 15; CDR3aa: CASSVRQAGALGYTF; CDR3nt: TGTGCCAGCAGCGTGCGACAGGCAGGGGCATTGGGCTACACCTTC
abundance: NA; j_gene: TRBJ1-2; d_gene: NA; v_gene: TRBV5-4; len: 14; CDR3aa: CASSHAGPNYGYTF; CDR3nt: TGTGCCAGCAGCCATGCGGGGCCTAACTATGGCTACACCTTC
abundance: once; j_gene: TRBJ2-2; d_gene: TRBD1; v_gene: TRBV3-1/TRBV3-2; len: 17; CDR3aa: CARPTHRGPMNTGELFF; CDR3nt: TGTGCCAGGCCCACCCACAGGGGACCAATGAACACCGGGGAGCTGTTTTTT